This entry features one T cell receptor (beta chain) sequence. This sample was taken from a study of radiotherapy plus CTLA-4 blockade in lung cancer. CDR1 SGHDT and CDR2 YYEEEE come from the germline V gene. V dropped 5 bases and J dropped 4 bases, with 15 bases sitting between them. The CDR3 is 14 amino acids. Produced via immunoSEQ multiplex PCR; TCRdb's table is partial and in-frame only. Of tens of thousands of clones detected, about 77% appear once; the ten largest clones hold around 9.6%. The clonotype originates from a human donor with non-small cell lung cancer who had stable disease on radiotherapy plus ipilimumab. The sequencing here drew on peripheral blood, taken from a patient treated with radiotherapy plus ipilimumab. The chain has TRBV5-6 and TRBJ1-2, with D possibly TRBD1 on 5 matching bases. The CDR3 bases are TGTGCCAGCAGACGTAGGAGACAGTTCTATGGCTACACCTTC. It encodes CASRRRRQFYGYTF.